These 19 T cell receptor beta chains were all obtained from the same sample, sequenced in a study of cytomegalovirus exposure and HLA in healthy donors (dated by TCRdb to about 2017). The library relied on the immunoSEQ multiplex PCR assay. Not all clones reach the TCRdb copy of this immuneACCESS table, which keeps in-frame sequences only. Checked studies attribute under half of the gap to unresolved V genes and leave the rest unexplained. The sample table contains 130,000 or so clones; only one count was recorded for around 85% of them. The ten largest clonotypes hold about 2% of the sample. The material sequenced was PBMCs. These receptors were obtained from a woman aged 25 to 45 in good health and CMV-seronegative.

This chain links TRBV18 with TRBJ1-4; D not resolved. CDR3 length equals 16 residues. V lost 2 bases and J 0 bases, leaving 10 bases between the germline ends. Per germline, CDR1 KGHSH and CDR2 LQKENI. This CDR3 is CASSPGQLATNEKLFF. Written as DNA, the CDR3 is TGTGCCAGCTCACCAGGGCAGCTTGCAACTAATGAAAAACTGTTTTTT.

This clone occurred a few times. This rearrangement joins TRBV13 to TRBJ2-7, with D possibly being TRBD1 (6 bases). Germline V gene sequence: CDR1 PRHDT, CDR2 FYEKMQ (reference sequence). This CDR3 region has 14 residues. V lost 6 bases, J lost 2 bases, and 14 bases lay in between. This chain's CDR3 is CASSFRQVPYEQYF. CDR3 bases: TGTGCCAGCAGTTTTAGACAGGTCCCCTACGAGCAGTACTTC.

J is TRBJ1-2 and V is TRBV12-5; possibly TRBD1 for D (6 bases). Germline lookup yields CDR1 LGHNT and CDR2 FRNRAP. Trimming took 2 bases from V and 4 from J, leaving 11 bases between them. This CDR3 spans 14 amino acids. DNA for the CDR3: TGTGCTAGTGGTTTGATCCAGGGGTTCTATGGCTACACCTTC. Encoded protein: CASGLIQGFYGYTF.

In this sample, this clone turned up once. This sequence joins TRBV27 and TRBJ1-1, with D perhaps TRBD1 (5 bases). V shed 2 bases and J shed 2 bases, with 6 bases lying between them. Germline lookup yields CDR1 MNHEY and CDR2 SMNVEV (reference sequence). The CDR3 is 13 residues long. Written as DNA, the CDR3 is TGTGCCAGCAGTTTAAGGGGTAACACTGAAGCTTTCTTT. Translating it yields CASSLRGNTEAFF.

This clone has only one observation. This sequence joins TRBV11-2 and TRBJ2-2, with 9 bases lining up with TRBD1. This CDR3 region has 18 residues. Germline CDR1 and CDR2: SGHAT and FQNNGV. With 3 bases clipped from V and 4 bases from J, the junction kept 12 bases outside the gene matches. CDR3 DNA: TGTGCCAGCAGCTTCCGGCCCCAGGGACAGGGTTTCACCGGGGAGCTGTTTTTT. Translation gives CASSFRPQGQGFTGELFF. The complete variable domain, with remaining parts taken from reference TRBV11-2 and TRBJ2-2, reads EAGVAQSPRYKIIEKRQSVAFWCNPISGHATLYWYQQILGQGPKLLIQFQNNGVVDDSQLPKDRFSAERLKGVDSTLKIQPAKLEDSAVYLCASSFRPQGQGFTGELFFGEGSRLTVL.

The gene calls are TRBV6-1 and TRBJ1-6, with a possible D match to TRBD1 (6 bases). The germline gives CDR1 MNHNS, CDR2 SASEGT. The CDR3 has 13 residues. Deletions cut 5 bases from V and 12 bases from J, with 14 bases between. CDR3 in amino acids: CASSRTVLVPLHF. CDR3 sequence (DNA): TGTGCCAGCAGTCGGACAGTTTTAGTACCCCTCCACTTT.

V gene TRBV5-1 combines with J gene TRBJ1-2; tentative D call: TRBD1 (6 bases). Trimming shortened V by 1 base and J by 5 bases, and 12 bases separated the two germline ends. The CDR3 runs to 14 residues. Germline assignment: CDR1 SGHRS and CDR2 YFSETQ. In DNA form, the CDR3 reads TGCGCCAGCAGCTTGTCGGCCAGGGGATATGGCTACACCTTC. Amino acid sequence: CASSLSARGYGYTF.

This chain uses TRBV19 with TRBJ1-2, with D tentatively TRBD1 (6 bases). CDR3 length equals 15 residues. V gave up 1 base and J gave up 3 bases, with 12 bases separating them. Germline loops: CDR1 LNHDA, CDR2 SQIVND (reference sequence). Here the CDR3 reads CASSIGRDNHYGYTF. The CDR3 nucleotides read TGTGCCAGTAGTATAGGCCGGGACAACCACTATGGCTACACCTTC.

In this sample, this clone turned up a few times. The J gene is TRBJ1-3, the V gene TRBV5-1; D may be TRBD1 (5 bases). CDR3 size: 18 residues. Germline values: CDR1 SGHRS, CDR2 YFSETQ. The V and J ends lost 3 bases and 0 bases respectively, with 19 bases between them. CDR3 sequence reads: CASSSDDSNYFSGNTIYF. As DNA, the CDR3 is TGCGCCAGCAGCTCAGATGACAGCAACTACTTCTCTGGAAACACCATATATTTT.

V is TRBV5-1 and J is TRBJ1-1; D unresolved. Germline V gene sequence: CDR1 SGHRS, CDR2 YFSETQ. Trimming removed 4 bases at V and 1 base at J, with 11 bases between. The CDR3 is 14 residues long. The CDR3, as DNA: TGCGCCAGCAGCGCCCAGGTTTCGAACACTGAAGCTTTCTTT. It translates to CASSAQVSNTEAFF.

The chain employs TRBV2 and TRBJ1-6, with D uncertain. This CDR3 is 14 amino acids long. Deletions cut 9 bases from V and 7 bases from J, with 16 bases between. Germline assignment: CDR1 SNHLY and CDR2 FYNNEI. The CDR3 DNA reads as TGTGCCAGTCGGGAGGTCCGACAAAATTCACCCCTCCACTTT. Protein: CASREVRQNSPLHF.

This clone was seen more than once but under ten times. CDR3 region: CAWNHGNTEAFF. The CDR3 DNA reads TGTGCCTGGAATCACGGGAACACTGAAGCTTTCTTT. V usage is TRBV30 and J usage is TRBJ1-1, with unresolved D. V lost 4 bases and J 1 base, leaving 7 bases between the germline ends. The length of the CDR3 is 12 residues. The V gene's germline CDR1 is GTSNPN and CDR2 SVGIG (reference sequence).

This clone was seen once. The chain joins TRBV7-9 to TRBJ1-2; D may be TRBD1 (6 bases). The V gene lost 4 bases and the J gene lost 4 bases, with 16 bases spanning the gap. The CDR3 is 15 amino acids. Germline CDR1 is SEHNR and CDR2 is FQNEAQ (reference sequence). The CDR3, as DNA: TGTGCCAGCAGCTCATCGGACAGCCCCACCTATGGCTACACCTTC. Amino acids: CASSSSDSPTYGYTF. The variable domain in full, with the rest retrieved from reference TRBV7-9 and TRBJ1-2, is DTGVSQNPRHKITKRGQNVTFRCDPISEHNRLYWYRQTLGQGPEFLTYFQNEAQLEKSRLLSDRFSAERPKGSFSTLEIQRTEQGDSAMYLCASSSSDSPTYGYTFGSGTRLTVV.

The gene calls are TRBV11-3 and TRBJ1-1; D gene uncertain. Trimming removed 1 base at V and 3 bases at J, with 6 bases between. CDR3 length: 13 amino acids. CDR1 and CDR2 from the germline V gene are SGHNT and YENEEA. Here the CDR3 reads CASSLVVHTEAFF. CDR3 sequence (DNA): TGTGCCAGCAGCTTAGTAGTCCACACTGAAGCTTTCTTT.

This clone was observed a single time. The rearrangement uses TRBV5-4 and TRBJ1-2; 7 bases fit TRBD1. The germline gives CDR1 SGHNT, CDR2 YYREEE (reference sequence). This CDR3 contains 13 residues. Trimming took 6 bases from V and 10 from J; bases not matched to a gene: 12. The CDR3 nucleotides read TGTGCCAGCACGACAGTGAGGGACAGACTCTACACCTTC. Protein sequence: CASTTVRDRLYTF. Filled out from reference TRBV5-4 and TRBJ1-2, the complete variable domain reads ETGVTQSPTHLIKTRGQQVTLRCSSQSGHNTVSWYQQALGQGPQFIFQYYREEENGRGNFPPRFSGLQFPNYSSELNVNALELDDSALYLCASTTVRDRLYTFGSGTRLTVV.

The chain employs TRBV2 and TRBJ1-5; D might be TRBD1 (5 bases). Germline CDR1 is SNHLY and CDR2 is FYNNEI. V was clipped by 5 bases and J by 7 bases, with 18 bases between them. The CDR3 totals 15 residues. CDR3 nucleotide sequence: TGTGCCAGCAGTCCTGAGGCGGGGGAGGAGCAGCCCCAGCATTTT. It codes for CASSPEAGEEQPQHF.

The chain links TRBV5-1 to TRBJ2-1; D is perhaps TRBD2 (5 bases). The V gene lost 0 bases and the J gene lost 1 base, with 11 bases spanning the gap. The CDR3 contains 16 residues. CDR1 SGHRS and CDR2 YFSETQ come from the germline V gene. CDR3 bases: TGCGCCAGCAGCTTGGCAACCCCGGGGTCCTACAATGAGCAGTTCTTC. Its translation: CASSLATPGSYNEQFF.

V usage is TRBV10-3 and J usage is TRBJ2-7; 9 nucleotides match TRBD1. The CDR3 is 14 amino acids. The germline V gene encodes CDR1 ENHRY and CDR2 SYGVKD. Unmatched junction bases numbered 5, after V lost 5 bases and J lost 3 bases. CDR3 coding DNA: TGTGCCATCAGTCCGGGACAGGGTTACTACGAGCAGTACTTC. It is translated as CAISPGQGYYEQYF.

The chain couples TRBV7-3 to TRBJ1-1; a weak D match, TRBD1 (5 bases). Trimming shortened V by 5 bases and J by 7 bases, and 14 bases separated the two germline ends. The CDR3 is 13 amino acids. The germline V gene has CDR1 SGHTA and CDR2 FQGTGA. Here the CDR3 reads CASSHGGDGEAFF. The DNA for the CDR3 is TGTGCCAGCAGCCACGGGGGGGACGGTGAAGCTTTCTTT.